The 31 T cell receptor beta chains presented below share a single source sample, sequenced in a study of blood T cell repertoires in COVID-19. Libraries were prepared by immunoSEQ multiplex PCR; TCRdb keeps only in-frame clonotypes and omits some of them. The sample consists of under 75,000 clones, 80% of them appearing once. Sequenced sample: peripheral blood. The receptors come from a man aged 55-75 years with acute or convalescent COVID-19.

The chain has TRBV11-2 and TRBJ2-2, with a weak D call TRBD1 (6 bases). Germline-derived CDR1 and CDR2 are SGHAT and FQNNGV. Trimming stripped 6 bases from V and 11 bases from J, with 25 bases between. This CDR3 is 16 amino acids long. CDR3 in amino acids: CASSASGRGQVRELFF. CDR3 sequence (DNA): TGTGCCAGCAGTGCTAGTGGCAGGGGTCAAGTGAGAGAGCTGTTTTTT.

The rearrangement uses TRBV7-9 and TRBJ2-7; D is perhaps TRBD2 (6 bases). Trimming pared 1 base from V and 5 bases from J, leaving 18 bases between. This CDR3 is 16 amino acids long. Germline lookup yields CDR1 SEHNR and CDR2 FQNEAQ (reference sequence). The CDR3 nucleotides are TGTGCCAGCAGCTTAGGTACGGGGGACGGCGGAGACGAGCAGTACTTC. It codes for CASSLGTGDGGDEQYF.

CDR3 region: CASSIGTGYGNTIYF. The CDR3 nucleotides read TGTGCCAGTAGTATAGGGACAGGGTATGGAAACACCATATATTTT. The V call is TRBV19, the J call TRBJ1-3; 8 bases match TRBD1. Germline CDR1 is LNHDA and CDR2 is SQIVND (reference sequence). The ends lost 1 base at V and 3 bases at J; junction bases unmatched: 2. The CDR3 loop spans 15 amino acids.

The rearrangement links TRBV12-5 to TRBJ2-1, with D perhaps matching TRBD1 (5 bases). The CDR3 covers 15 residues. CDR1 and CDR2 from the germline V gene are LGHNT and FRNRAP. Trimming took off 2 bases at V and 3 bases at J, with 11 bases between the two ends. The CDR3 here is CASGLIIGDYNEQFF. The CDR3 bases are TGTGCTAGTGGTTTGATAATAGGGGACTACAATGAGCAGTTCTTC.

V usage is TRBV2 and J usage is TRBJ1-5, with D unresolved. CDR3 size: 13 residues. V lost 1 base and J lost 6, with 7 bases in between. Germline V gene sequence: CDR1 SNHLY, CDR2 FYNNEI. The CDR3 spells CASSEGWAQPQHF. CDR3 DNA sequence: TGTGCCAGCAGTGAAGGGTGGGCTCAGCCCCAGCATTTT.

This clone has just a few counts. The chain has TRBV6-5 and TRBJ1-2, with D tentatively TRBD1 (5 bases). The V gene lost 0 bases and the J gene lost 8 bases, with 16 bases spanning the gap. CDR3 size: 15 residues. Per the germline V gene, CDR1 is MNHEY and CDR2 is SVGAGI. The chain's CDR3 is CASSYSTQGRGGYTF. DNA for the CDR3: TGTGCCAGCAGTTACTCGACGCAGGGAAGAGGCGGCTACACCTTC.

V usage is TRBV3-1 (or the pseudogene TRBV3-2) and J usage is TRBJ2-5; 8 bases align to TRBD2. This CDR3 is 14 amino acids long. Germline values: CDR1 LGHDT, CDR2 YNNKEL (reference sequence). Unmatched junction bases numbered 5, after V lost 0 bases and J lost 8 bases. CDR3: CASSQEWAGGTQYF. CDR3 coding DNA: TGTGCCAGCAGCCAAGAGTGGGCGGGGGGCACCCAGTACTTC.

The chain recombines TRBV3-1 (or the pseudogene TRBV3-2) with TRBJ2-3; TRBD2 agrees at 8 bases. Germline-derived CDR1 and CDR2 are LGHDT and YNNKEL (reference sequence). Trimming at V came to 4 bases and at J to 5 bases, leaving 5 bases not matched to a gene. The CDR3 loop spans 14 amino acids. The CDR3 region has the DNA TGTGCCAGCAGCCCCCGGGGGGGGGTAGATACGCAGTATTTT. Amino acid sequence: CASSPRGGVDTQYF.

This chain connects TRBV30 to TRBJ1-3; no firm D call. Germline-derived CDR1 and CDR2 are GTSNPN and SVGIG (reference sequence). V lost 3 bases, J lost 0 bases, and 6 bases lay in between. The CDR3 spans 13 residues. CDR3 in DNA: TGTGCCTGGAGGACGGGCTCTGGAAACACCATATATTTT. It yields the protein CAWRTGSGNTIYF.

This clone has only one observation. V is TRBV6-1 and J is TRBJ1-3; tentative D call: TRBD1 (6 bases). Per the germline V gene, CDR1 is MNHNS and CDR2 is SASEGT. Trimming removed 3 bases from V and 2 bases from J, with 11 bases in between. This CDR3 has 15 residues. In DNA form, the CDR3 reads TGTGCCAGCAGTGAGCCAGGGGCGCCTGGAAACACCATATATTTT. Its protein product is CASSEPGAPGNTIYF.

V is TRBV7-3 and J is TRBJ2-3; D gene uncertain. Germline V CDR1 and CDR2: SGHTA, FQGTGA. V was cut by 2 bases and J by 3 bases, with 6 bases left in between. The CDR3 sequence is 13 residues long. CDR3 nucleotides: TGTGCCAGCAGCTTAGCGAGGACAGATACGCAGTATTTT. Protein: CASSLARTDTQYF.

The genes are TRBV7-6 and TRBJ2-5; D possibly corresponds to TRBD1 (5 bases). V was pared by 1 base and J by 1 base, with 10 bases between. Germline V CDR1 and CDR2: SGHVS, FNYEAQ. The CDR3 runs 15 residues. CDR3 region: CASSLGRARQETQYF. CDR3 sequence (DNA): TGTGCCAGCAGCTTAGGCAGGGCCCGCCAAGAGACCCAGTACTTC. Full variable domain (rest looked up from reference TRBV7-6 and TRBJ2-5): GAGVSQSPRYKVTKRGQDVALRCDPISGHVSLYWYRQALGQGPEFLTYFNYEAQQDKSGLPNDRFSAERPEGSISTLTIQRTEQRDSAMYRCASSLGRARQETQYFGPGTRLLVL.

The rearrangement links TRBV30 to TRBJ1-1; TRBD1 aligns across 7 bases. Germline values: CDR1 GTSNPN, CDR2 SVGIG (reference sequence). Trimming removed 5 bases from V and 1 base from J; junction bases left unmatched: 7. There are 14 residues in the CDR3. CDR3 loop: CAWSPGQTNTEAFF. As DNA, the CDR3 is TGTGCCTGGTCTCCGGGACAGACGAACACTGAAGCTTTCTTT.

The chain links TRBV29-1 to TRBJ1-6; 7 bases fit TRBD1. This CDR3 spans 16 amino acids. Germline values: CDR1 SQVTM, CDR2 ANQGSEA. The ends lost 6 bases at V and 0 bases at J; junction bases unmatched: 8. CDR3 nucleotides: TGCAGCGTAGACCCGGGACAGAGCTCCTATAATTCACCCCTCCACTTT. This encodes CSVDPGQSSYNSPLHF.

Only one count was recorded for this clone. The chain couples TRBV3-1 (or the pseudogene TRBV3-2) to TRBJ1-5; no clear D. The CDR3 has 15 amino acids. Trimming removed 4 bases at V and 5 bases at J, with 15 bases between. The germline CDR1 and CDR2 sequences are LGHDT and YNNKEL (reference sequence). CDR3 protein: CASSPAGNLYQPQHF. The CDR3 DNA sequence: TGTGCCAGCAGCCCAGCCGGGAATCTTTATCAGCCCCAGCATTTT.

The CDR3 DNA reads TGTGCCAGCAGTGAACAGGGGATCTATGGCTACACCTTC. Residues: CASSEQGIYGYTF. The chain is built from TRBV2 and TRBJ1-2; D is possibly TRBD1 (6 bases). CDR3 length: 13 residues. V lost 2 bases and J lost 4, with 8 bases in between. CDR1 is SNHLY, CDR2 FYNNEI, per germline. Using reference TRBV2 and TRBJ1-2 for the parts outside the CDR3, the full variable domain is EPEVTQTPSHQVTQMGQEVILRCVPISNHLYFYWYRQILGQKVEFLVSFYNNEISEKSEIFDDQFSVERPDGSNFTLKIRSTKLEDSAMYFCASSEQGIYGYTFGSGTRLTVV.

This chain links TRBV9 with TRBJ2-5, with TRBD1 matching over 9 bases. This CDR3 region has 13 residues. With V trimmed by 3 bases and J by 7 bases, 4 bases remained unmatched. CDR1 is SGDLS and CDR2 is YYNGEE in the germline V gene. The CDR3 loop reads CASSDLDRGTQYF. The CDR3 DNA is TGTGCCAGCAGCGATTTGGACAGGGGGACCCAGTACTTC.

The chain joins TRBV18 to TRBJ2-7; possibly TRBD2 for D (6 bases). Per germline, CDR1 KGHSH and CDR2 LQKENI. V was pared by 3 bases and J by 2 bases, with 14 bases between. The CDR3 loop spans 15 amino acids. The CDR3 loop reads CASSPSGGAPYEQYF. For the CDR3, the DNA is TGTGCCAGCTCACCCTCCGGCGGGGCACCCTACGAGCAGTACTTC. Based on the CDR3 plus reference TRBV18 and TRBJ2-7, the full variable domain is NAGVMQNPRHLVRRRGQEARLRCSPMKGHSHVYWYRQLPEEGLKFMVYLQKENIIDESGMPKERFSAEFPKEGPSILRIQQVVRGDSAAYFCASSPSGGAPYEQYFGPGTRLTVT.

J is TRBJ1-5 and V is TRBV30, with D possibly TRBD1 on 5 matching bases. The V gene lost 4 bases and the J gene lost 7 bases, with 14 bases spanning the gap. This CDR3 has 13 amino acids. The germline V gene encodes CDR1 GTSNPN and CDR2 SVGIG (reference sequence). CDR3 bases: TGTGCCTGGATAGGGCCGGGGGGACAGCCCCAGCATTTT. Protein: CAWIGPGGQPQHF. The variable domain in full, with the rest retrieved from reference TRBV30 and TRBJ1-5, is SQTIHQWPATLVQPVGSPLSLECTVEGTSNPNLYWYRQAAGRGLQLLFYSVGIGQISSEVPQNLSASRPQDRQFILSSKKLLLSDSGFYLCAWIGPGGQPQHFGDGTRLSIL.

V is TRBV7-6 and J is TRBJ2-7; the D gene is possibly TRBD1 (7 bases). Germline lookup yields CDR1 SGHVS and CDR2 FNYEAQ. This CDR3 spans 15 amino acids. V was trimmed by 1 base and J by 3 bases, leaving 13 bases between them. Written as DNA, the CDR3 is TGTGCCAGCAGCTTAGGGGGGCAGGGGGGCTACGAGCAGTACTTC. Amino acids: CASSLGGQGGYEQYF.

This clone was picked up one time. The V gene is TRBV11-2, the J gene TRBJ2-7; 9 bases are shared with TRBD2. The CDR3 length is 18 residues. Trimming cost V 2 bases and J 6 bases; bases outside gene matches: 17. The germline gives CDR1 SGHAT, CDR2 FQNNGV. The CDR3 reads CASSLTPRGGAMVPEQYF. CDR3 nucleotides: TGTGCCAGCAGCTTAACCCCTCGCGGGGGGGCAATGGTCCCCGAGCAGTACTTC.

V and J are TRBV9 and TRBJ2-1; 9 bases map to TRBD2. The germline CDR1 and CDR2 sequences are SGDLS and YYNGEE. With 6 bases clipped from V and 4 bases from J, the junction kept 5 bases outside the gene matches. The CDR3 sequence is 14 residues long. CDR3 amino acids: CASTSGGRYNEQFF. The CDR3 nucleotides are TGTGCCAGCACCAGCGGGGGGCGTTACAATGAGCAGTTCTTC.

The gene calls are TRBV9 and TRBJ2-2; 13 nucleotides line up with TRBD2. There are 19 residues in the CDR3. Germline CDR1 SGDLS, CDR2 YYNGEE. With 0 bases clipped from V and 6 bases from J, the junction kept 11 bases outside the gene matches. CDR3 protein: CASSVAGTSGVPKAGELFF. DNA of the CDR3: TGTGCCAGCAGCGTAGCGGGGACTAGCGGGGTCCCCAAGGCCGGGGAGCTGTTTTTT.

This clone has more than one count but fewer than ten. The V call is TRBV9, the J call TRBJ2-7; D perhaps matches TRBD1 (6 bases). The CDR3 covers 14 residues. V lost 2 bases and J lost 2, with 11 bases in between. Germline CDR1 SGDLS, CDR2 YYNGEE. The CDR3 DNA reads as TGTGCCAGCAGCGTCAGCTGGACAGCCTACGAGCAGTACTTC. Translation gives CASSVSWTAYEQYF.

The gene calls are TRBV11-2 and TRBJ1-3, with D perhaps TRBD1 (6 bases). The germline V and J ends were trimmed by 5 bases and 4 bases, with 15 bases remaining between them. This CDR3 has 15 amino acids. Germline CDR1 is SGHAT and CDR2 is FQNNGV. The CDR3 sequence: CASSLGGAGGNTIYF. The CDR3 DNA sequence: TGTGCCAGCAGCCTCGGGGGGGCAGGAGGAAACACCATATATTTT.

The chain links TRBV27 to TRBJ2-5, with D tentatively TRBD2 (10 bases). The V gene lost 6 bases and the J gene lost 2 bases, with 34 bases spanning the gap. The CDR3 totals 21 residues. Germline CDR1 MNHEY, CDR2 SMNVEV (reference sequence). CDR3 sequence: CASSRDREIAGGPPPQETQYF. CDR3 sequence (DNA): TGTGCCAGCAGCCGGGACAGGGAAATAGCGGGGGGTCCACCCCCACAAGAGACCCAGTACTTC.

The V and J genes are TRBV15 and TRBJ1-4; D gene ambiguous. Germline V gene sequence: CDR1 LNHNV, CDR2 YYDKDF (reference sequence). The CDR3 spans 15 residues. The V end lost 2 bases, the J end lost 6 bases, and 13 bases lay between the germline ends. The CDR3 DNA follows: TGTGCCACCAGCAGATCGAGGGCATGGGATGAAAAACTGTTTTTT. Protein: CATSRSRAWDEKLFF.

This chain links TRBV27 with TRBJ2-7; tentative D call: TRBD2 (6 bases). Trimming took off 0 bases at V and 4 bases at J, with 13 bases between the two ends. CDR1 and CDR2 from the germline V gene are MNHEY and SMNVEV (reference sequence). The length of the CDR3 is 15 residues. The DNA of the CDR3 is TGTGCCAGCAGTTTATCGAGTCGGGGGACGTACGAGCAGTACTTC. As protein: CASSLSSRGTYEQYF.

The genes are TRBV4-1 and TRBJ2-5; a possible D gene is TRBD1 (6 bases). Trimming cost V 3 bases and J 4 bases, with 12 bases left between them. CDR1 and CDR2 (germline): MGHRA, YSYEKL. CDR3 size: 14 residues. DNA of the CDR3: TGCGCCAGCAGCCAGGCACAGGGTCGAGAGACCCAGTACTTC. Translation gives CASSQAQGRETQYF.

This clone was counted a few times. This chain joins TRBV24-1 and TRBJ1-6; D possibly corresponds to TRBD1 (5 bases). Deletions cut 7 bases from V and 8 bases from J, with 8 bases between. The CDR3 loop spans 12 amino acids. Germline values: CDR1 KGHDR, CDR2 SFDVKD. In DNA form, the CDR3 reads TGTGCCACCAGAGGCAGGGATTCACCCCTCCACTTT. Translated: CATRGRDSPLHF.

The chain recombines TRBV7-9 with TRBJ2-7, with 7 nucleotides matching TRBD1. Germline V CDR1 and CDR2: SEHNR, FQNEAQ (reference sequence). The V and J ends lost 3 bases and 5 bases, in that order; junction bases with no gene match: 7. This CDR3 region has 14 residues. The CDR3 DNA reads TGTGCCAGCAGCTTCCTGACAGGGAAGGACGAGCAGTACTTC. Amino acids: CASSFLTGKDEQYF.